This paragraph covers one T cell receptor (beta chain) sequence. What it binds is unknown. Germline-derived CDR1 and CDR2 are SEHNR and FQNEAQ (reference sequence). The CDR3 extends over 16 amino acids. The method, 5' RACE with UMI labels, was used to prepare the TRB cDNA libraries. Reanalyzing the 5' RACE reads, TCRdb keeps one entry per CDR3 protein, without DNA. The sample totals 60,000 to 70,000 distinct CDR3 sequences. The data originate from a study of CXCR3-negative and CXCR3-positive naive CD8 T cells. Study-level points and caveats: Both of the naive subsets showed about the same high diversity, but memory CD8+ cells had much less. In CXCR3-positive naive cells, the TRB CDR3s were more hydrophobic than in CXCR3-negative naive cells.

The receptor's source is a human donor in good health. Some clones in this sample may be carry-over from other donors' samples. V gene TRBV7-9 combines with J gene TRBJ1-5; TCRdb's D call, TRBD1, is unchecked because there is no DNA. The sample comprised naive CXCR3+ CD8+ T cells from blood. This sample's subset: CD45RO-CCR7+CD27+CD95- naive CD8+ T cells expressing CXCR3 (TNR3+). The CDR3 sequence: CASSLGEGRGNQPQHF.